These 12 T cell receptor beta chains came from one sample sequenced in a study of T cell changes during pregnancy in multiple sclerosis. Clones were read by immunoSEQ multiplex PCR, and TCRdb kept only the in-frame ones, dropping some. The repertoire holds tens of thousands of clones, almost 95% seen once, with approximately 0.41% in the top ten. The material sequenced was CD4+ T cells from peripheral blood mononuclear cells, taken in the third trimester of pregnancy. These receptors were obtained from a female donor in good health, enrolled as a control in a pregnancy study.

The rearrangement joins TRBV6-1 to TRBJ1-1; TRBD1 matches 9 bases. Germline lookup yields CDR1 MNHNS and CDR2 SASEGT. There are 16 residues in the CDR3. V shed 0 bases, J shed 4 bases, and the junction held 6 bases outside the gene matches. The CDR3 loop reads CASSEAPGTGSTEAFF. CDR3 sequence (DNA): TGTGCCAGCAGTGAAGCACCCGGGACAGGGAGCACTGAAGCTTTCTTT.

The V call is TRBV5-5, the J call TRBJ2-4; a weak D match, TRBD1 (6 bases). Germline loops: CDR1 SGHKS, CDR2 YYEKEE (reference sequence). CDR3 length: 16 residues. V was cut by 2 bases and J by 0 bases, with 12 bases left in between. Here the CDR3 DNA reads TGTGCCAGCAGCTTTTCGACAGGCGCAGCCAAAAACATTCAGTACTTC. It specifies CASSFSTGAAKNIQYF.

The J gene is TRBJ2-7, the V gene TRBV5-1; 11 nucleotides agree with TRBD1. Germline V gives CDR1 SGHRS, CDR2 YFSETQ. CDR3 length equals 15 residues. V shed 3 bases, J shed 0 bases, and the junction held 2 bases outside the gene matches. The CDR3 region is CASSWGQGVSYEQYF. The CDR3 nucleotides read TGCGCCAGCAGCTGGGGACAGGGGGTCTCCTACGAGCAGTACTTC.

This chain joins TRBV7-9 and TRBJ2-7, with TRBD1 as a possible D gene (6 bases). There are 14 residues in the CDR3. Germline V gives CDR1 SEHNR, CDR2 FQNEAQ (reference sequence). Trimming took 3 bases from V and 6 from J, leaving 15 bases between them. CDR3 region: CASSFTQGSAEQYF. The CDR3 DNA reads TGTGCCAGCAGCTTCACCCAGGGGTCCGCCGAGCAGTACTTC.

The chain carries TRBV7-2 and TRBJ2-7; 8 bases fit TRBD2. Germline assignment: CDR1 SGHTA and CDR2 FQGNSA. The ends lost 3 bases at V and 6 bases at J; junction bases unmatched: 13. The length of the CDR3 is 16 residues. CDR3 region: CASSFGSGTAVSEQYF. Written as DNA, the CDR3 is TGTGCCAGCAGCTTTGGTAGCGGGACGGCGGTCTCCGAGCAGTACTTC.

On this clone itself: The junction differs from germline at one of its ends, possibly a read error. The chain links TRBV5-5 to TRBJ2-1; 7 bases agree with TRBD1. The CDR3 covers 15 residues. Germline V gene data show CDR1 as SGHKS and CDR2 as YYEKEE (reference sequence). CDR3 nucleotide sequence: TGTGCCAGCACCTTGCAAACGGTCCAGGGGGATGAGCAGTTCTTC. It is translated as CASTLQTVQGDEQFF.

The gene calls are TRBV19 and TRBJ1-1, with no clear D. The CDR3 is 13 amino acids. Germline V lookup: CDR1 LNHDA, CDR2 SQIVND (reference sequence). V was cut by 8 bases and J by 8 bases, with 18 bases left in between. CDR3 region: CASATRELFEAFF. The CDR3 coding sequence is TGTGCCAGTGCGACCCGGGAGCTCTTCGAAGCTTTCTTT.

The chain combines TRBV30 with TRBJ1-4, with TRBD1 as a possible D gene (6 bases). The CDR3 length is 13 residues. V was pared by 3 bases and J by 3 bases, with 8 bases between. Germline lookup yields CDR1 GTSNPN and CDR2 SVGIG (reference sequence). Written as DNA, the CDR3 is TGTGCCTGGAGCAGGGGCCCTAATGAAAAACTGTTTTTT. Its protein product is CAWSRGPNEKLFF.

This chain connects TRBV2 to TRBJ2-6, with TRBD1 identical over 8 bases. CDR1 and CDR2 from the germline V gene are SNHLY and FYNNEI. The CDR3 is made up of 17 amino acids. V lost 5 bases, J lost 0 bases, and 6 bases stayed unmatched. The DNA of the CDR3 is TGTGCCAGCAGTCCGGGACAGGTGATCTCTGGGGCCAACGTCCTGACTTTC. It yields the protein CASSPGQVISGANVLTF.

CDR3 loop: CASSLVGTSGGLETQYF. The DNA of the CDR3 is TGTGCCAGCAGCTTAGTCGGGACTAGCGGGGGGCTAGAGACCCAGTACTTC. The chain employs TRBV7-9 and TRBJ2-5, with TRBD2 matching 15 bases. CDR3 length: 17 residues. The trim removed 1 base at V and 4 bases at J, leaving 4 bases unmatched. Germline CDR1 and CDR2: SEHNR and FQNEAQ (reference sequence).

The chain links TRBV19 to TRBJ2-1; possibly TRBD2 for D (5 bases). V dropped 6 bases and J dropped 9 bases, with 12 bases sitting between them. Germline V gene lookup returns CDR1 LNHDA and CDR2 SQIVND (reference sequence). The CDR3 extends over 12 amino acids. This chain's CDR3 is CASRARGGEQFF. CDR3 in DNA: TGTGCCAGTAGAGCCCGGGGTGGTGAGCAGTTCTTC.

This rearrangement joins TRBV19 to TRBJ2-1, with 11 bases aligning to TRBD1. Losses at the gene ends were 6 bases for V and 0 bases for J; bases not matched to a gene: 7. Germline loops: CDR1 LNHDA, CDR2 SQIVND (reference sequence). This CDR3 region has 17 residues. The CDR3 region is CASSPNGQGASYNEQFF. For the CDR3, the DNA is TGTGCCAGTAGCCCGAACGGACAGGGGGCCTCCTACAATGAGCAGTTCTTC.